Presented here are 30 T cell receptor beta chains from one specimen sequenced in a study of identifying expanded T cells in peripheral blood. The repertoire was sequenced with immunoSEQ multiplex PCR; TCRdb's copy has only in-frame clones and lacks some. The repertoire has some 120,000 clones, roughly 84% of them found once; the top ten carry around 3.3%. The specimen sequenced was blood. These receptor sequences come from a person aged 18 to 75 in good health.

The J gene is TRBJ2-3, the V gene TRBV14; TRBD1 might be the D (5 bases). The V end lost 5 bases, the J end lost 5 bases, and 11 bases lay between the germline ends. The CDR3 contains 13 residues. Germline V CDR1 and CDR2: SGHDN, FVKESK. CDR3 bases: TGTGCCAGCAGCGCCCAGGGTTTAGATACGCAGTATTTT. It specifies CASSAQGLDTQYF.

This chain connects TRBV7-9 to TRBJ2-7, with D possibly matching TRBD2 (6 bases). The V gene's germline CDR1 is SEHNR and CDR2 FQNEAQ (reference sequence). The CDR3 is 15 residues long. V was shortened by 5 bases and J by 0 bases, with 14 bases between the two germline ends. The DNA of the CDR3 is TGTGCCAGCAGCGTGCGGGGTCGGGGCTCCTACGAGCAGTACTTC. Encoded protein: CASSVRGRGSYEQYF. Full variable domain (rest looked up from reference TRBV7-9 and TRBJ2-7): DTGVSQNPRHKITKRGQNVTFRCDPISEHNRLYWYRQTLGQGPEFLTYFQNEAQLEKSRLLSDRFSAERPKGSFSTLEIQRTEQGDSAMYLCASSVRGRGSYEQYFGPGTRLTVT.

The chain has TRBV7-8 and TRBJ2-7; 7 bases are shared with TRBD1. The CDR3 extends over 14 amino acids. V gave up 3 bases and J gave up 2 bases; unmatched junction bases: 4. CDR1 SGHVS and CDR2 FQNEAQ come from the germline V gene. CDR3: CASSFDRVAYEQYF. The CDR3 nucleotides are TGTGCCAGCAGCTTCGACAGGGTCGCCTACGAGCAGTACTTC.

A word on this clone: This sample also contains other DNA sequences that code for the same CDR3. The chain links TRBV7-2 to TRBJ1-1; D not certain. The germline V gene encodes CDR1 SGHTA and CDR2 FQGNSA. The CDR3 is 13 amino acids. The ends were cut back, 0 bases at V and 0 bases at J, with 2 bases in the middle. The CDR3 spells CASSLALNTEAFF. The CDR3 DNA is TGTGCCAGCAGCTTAGCATTGAACACTGAAGCTTTCTTT.

This clone was detected a few times. The J gene is TRBJ1-2, the V gene TRBV4-1; a weak D match, TRBD1 (6 bases). Trimming cost V 1 base and J 4 bases, with 13 bases left between them. Germline loops: CDR1 MGHRA, CDR2 YSYEKL. CDR3 size: 15 residues. The CDR3 loop is CASSQARGPLYGYTF. DNA of the CDR3: TGCGCCAGCAGCCAAGCCCGGGGGCCCCTCTATGGCTACACCTTC.

The rearrangement uses TRBV9 and TRBJ1-1; D unresolved. The CDR3 runs to 14 residues. Trimming removed 0 bases at V and 5 bases at J, with 11 bases between. The germline gives CDR1 SGDLS, CDR2 YYNGEE. CDR3 bases: TGTGCCAGCAGCGTAGATTCCCGGGGTACTGAAGCTTTCTTT. Its translation: CASSVDSRGTEAFF.

The chain combines TRBV7-3 with TRBJ1-1; D remains unclear. V was shortened by 1 base and J by 2 bases, with 11 bases between the two germline ends. This CDR3 spans 15 amino acids. Germline assignment: CDR1 SGHTA and CDR2 FQGTGA. The CDR3 is CASSLSADSNTEAFF. CDR3 DNA sequence: TGTGCCAGCAGCTTAAGTGCAGATTCCAACACTGAAGCTTTCTTT.

The chain carries TRBV15 and TRBJ1-1, with TRBD1 matching 11 bases. CDR3 length: 15 residues. Germline trimming cut 6 bases from V and 4 bases from J; bases unmatched to any gene: 7. Germline CDR1 LNHNV, CDR2 YYDKDF (reference sequence). CDR3 in DNA: TGTGCCACCAGAAGTTCTGGGACAGGGGGCACTGAAGCTTTCTTT. Its protein product is CATRSSGTGGTEAFF. The full variable domain, rest sourced from reference TRBV15 and TRBJ1-1, is DAMVIQNPRYQVTQFGKPVTLSCSQTLNHNVMYWYQQKSSQAPKLLFHYYDKDFNNEADTPDNFQSRRPNTSFCFLDIRSPGLGDTAMYLCATRSSGTGGTEAFFGQGTRLTVV.

V is TRBV5-1 and J is TRBJ2-7; 7 bases align to TRBD1. CDR1 and CDR2 (germline): SGHRS, YFSETQ. The trim removed 4 bases at V and 5 bases at J, leaving 9 bases unmatched. This CDR3 is built from 14 residues. CDR3 residues: CASSRAETGNEQYF. Written as DNA, the CDR3 is TGCGCCAGCAGCCGGGCCGAGACAGGGAACGAGCAGTACTTC.

As regards this clone: This CDR3 is also generated by other DNA sequences in the sample. The chain links TRBV2 to TRBJ1-5, with D unresolved. CDR3 size: 12 residues. Trimming stripped 0 bases from V and 7 bases from J, with 4 bases between. CDR1 is SNHLY, CDR2 FYNNEI, per germline. The DNA for the CDR3 is TGTGCCAGCAGTGAAGCGCGACAGCCCCAGCATTTT. This gives the protein CASSEARQPQHF.

V usage is TRBV4-3 and J usage is TRBJ2-3; tentatively, D is TRBD1 (7 bases). In germline, CDR1 is LGHNA, CDR2 YSLEER. V shed 4 bases and J shed 0 bases, with 11 bases lying between them. This CDR3 contains 15 residues. In nucleotides, the CDR3 is TGCGCCAGCAGCCTGGAGGGACAGAGCACAGATACGCAGTATTTT. Residues: CASSLEGQSTDTQYF.

The chain is built from TRBV5-8 and TRBJ2-3; 8 bases match TRBD2. Germline CDR1 and CDR2: SGHTS and YDEGEE. This CDR3 comprises 16 residues. Losses at the gene ends were 2 bases for V and 4 bases for J; bases not matched to a gene: 9. The CDR3 DNA reads TGTGCCAGCAGCTTTAGTGGGACTAGTAGGTCAGATACGCAGTATTTT. This encodes CASSFSGTSRSDTQYF.

In this sample, this clone turned up once. The rearrangement uses TRBV25-1 and TRBJ1-1, with a tentative D call TRBD1 (5 bases). The germline V gene has CDR1 MGHDK and CDR2 SYGVNS. This CDR3 has 15 amino acids. V was shortened by 3 bases and J by 4 bases, with 15 bases between the two germline ends. The CDR3, as DNA: TGTGCCAGCAGTGAGCTGACAAGTAGGGGCACTGAAGCTTTCTTT. It specifies CASSELTSRGTEAFF.

This clone was seen only a few times. This chain connects TRBV2 to TRBJ1-1; tentatively, D is TRBD1 (5 bases). Trimming stripped 5 bases from V and 1 base from J, with 11 bases between. Germline V gene sequence: CDR1 SNHLY, CDR2 FYNNEI. The CDR3 is made up of 14 amino acids. DNA for the CDR3: TGTGCCAGCAGTTCGCGGGGGACGAACACTGAAGCTTTCTTT. This codes for CASSSRGTNTEAFF.

The chain has TRBV5-8 and TRBJ1-4; D unclear. Germline CDR1 SGHTS, CDR2 YDEGEE. CDR3 length: 11 residues. Trimming cost V 3 bases and J 7 bases, with 4 bases left between them. In DNA, the CDR3 is TGTGCCAGCAGCTACGGTGAAAAACTGTTTTTT. This translates into CASSYGEKLFF. The full variable domain, rest sourced from reference TRBV5-8 and TRBJ1-4, is EAGVTQSPTHLIKTRGQQATLRCSPISGHTSVYWYQQALGLGLQFLLWYDEGEERNRGNFPPRFSGRQFPNYSSELNVNALELEDSALYLCASSYGEKLFFGSGTQLSVL.

CDR3 residues: CATSRDRAENEKLFF. CDR3 bases: TGTGCCACCAGCAGAGATCGGGCAGAAAATGAAAAACTGTTTTTT. J is TRBJ1-4 and V is TRBV15; D is undetermined. The CDR3 extends over 15 amino acids. Trimming removed 0 bases at V and 5 bases at J, with 10 bases between. CDR1 is LNHNV, CDR2 YYDKDF, per germline (reference sequence).

V and J are TRBV11-3 and TRBJ2-7, with no clear D. The CDR3 runs to 11 residues. The V and J ends lost 1 base and 7 bases respectively, with 5 bases between them. In germline, CDR1 is SGHNT, CDR2 YENEEA. CDR3 amino acids: CASSLVEEQYF. CDR3 nucleotides: TGTGCCAGCAGCTTAGTGGAGGAGCAGTACTTC. Variable domain in full (rest from reference TRBV11-3 and TRBJ2-7): EAGVVQSPRYKIIEKKQPVAFWCNPISGHNTLYWYLQNLGQGPELLIRYENEEAVDDSQLPKDRFSAERLKGVDSTLKIQPAELGDSAVYLCASSLVEEQYFGPGTRLTVT.

The rearrangement joins TRBV30 to TRBJ1-2, with D maybe TRBD1 (5 bases). Trimming cost V 4 bases and J 7 bases, with 10 bases left between them. This CDR3 region has 11 residues. Germline lookup yields CDR1 GTSNPN and CDR2 SVGIG (reference sequence). This chain's CDR3 is CAWNIRGGYTF. CDR3 nucleotides: TGTGCCTGGAATATTAGGGGTGGCTACACCTTC.

Worth noting for this clone: Other DNA variants within this sample encode the same CDR3. The chain employs TRBV20-1 and TRBJ1-1; D is unresolved. The ends were cut back, 0 bases at V and 1 base at J, with 0 bases in the middle. The CDR3 loop spans 11 amino acids. The germline V gene encodes CDR1 DFQATT and CDR2 SNEGSKA (reference sequence). The CDR3 is CSARENTEAFF. In nucleotides, the CDR3 is TGCAGTGCTAGAGAGAACACTGAAGCTTTCTTT.

The chain is built from TRBV28 and TRBJ2-3, with D possibly being TRBD2 (6 bases). Trimming pared 4 bases from V and 0 bases from J, leaving 14 bases between. Germline V gives CDR1 MDHEN, CDR2 SYDVKM. The CDR3 contains 16 residues. CDR3: CASSSPRGSSTDTQYF. The CDR3, as DNA: TGTGCCAGCAGTTCCCCACGGGGGTCAAGCACAGATACGCAGTATTTT. Based on the CDR3 plus reference TRBV28 and TRBJ2-3, the full variable domain is DVKVTQSSRYLVKRTGEKVFLECVQDMDHENMFWYRQDPGLGLRLIYFSYDVKMKEKGDIPEGYSVSREKKERFSLILESASTNQTSMYLCASSSPRGSSTDTQYFGPGTRLTVL.

The chain is built from TRBV9 and TRBJ1-1; 8 bases are a match to TRBD1. The germline V gene has CDR1 SGDLS and CDR2 YYNGEE. The CDR3 sequence is 17 residues long. The V segment lost 0 bases and the J segment 0 bases; nucleotides outside the gene matches: 7. The CDR3 protein is CASSVGQGIGMNTEAFF. Here the CDR3 DNA reads TGTGCCAGCAGCGTAGGACAGGGGATAGGAATGAACACTGAAGCTTTCTTT.

The chain carries TRBV7-9 and TRBJ2-3; no firm D call. Germline loops: CDR1 SEHNR, CDR2 FQNEAQ (reference sequence). The CDR3 extends over 13 amino acids. Trimming removed 5 bases at V and 4 bases at J, with 10 bases between. Here the CDR3 DNA reads TGTGCCAGCAGCCCGAGCCGCGCAGATACGCAGTATTTT. This encodes CASSPSRADTQYF. The variable domain in full, with the rest retrieved from reference TRBV7-9 and TRBJ2-3, is DTGVSQNPRHKITKRGQNVTFRCDPISEHNRLYWYRQTLGQGPEFLTYFQNEAQLEKSRLLSDRFSAERPKGSFSTLEIQRTEQGDSAMYLCASSPSRADTQYFGPGTRLTVL.

V usage is TRBV29-1 and J usage is TRBJ2-5, with D perhaps TRBD1 (6 bases). V was cut by 6 bases and J by 2 bases, with 16 bases left in between. CDR1 and CDR2 (germline): SQVTM, ANQGSEA. There are 14 residues in the CDR3. The CDR3 loop reads CSVSTGTTQETQYF. CDR3 in DNA: TGCAGCGTCTCGACAGGTACAACACAAGAGACCCAGTACTTC. Variable domain in full (rest from reference TRBV29-1 and TRBJ2-5): SAVISQKPSRDICQRGTSLTIQCQVDSQVTMMFWYRQQPGQSLTLIATANQGSEATYESGFVIDKFPISRPNLTFSTLTVSNMSPEDSSIYLCSVSTGTTQETQYFGPGTRLLVL.

The J gene is TRBJ1-3, the V gene TRBV13; D uncertain. Germline-derived CDR1 and CDR2 are PRHDT and FYEKMQ (reference sequence). This CDR3 has 11 amino acids. Trimming removed 4 bases from V and 4 bases from J, with 2 bases in between. The CDR3 DNA reads as TGTGCCAGCAGCTGGGGAAACACCATATATTTT. Encoded protein: CASSWGNTIYF.

The chain recombines TRBV5-1 with TRBJ1-1, with TRBD1 as a possible D gene (5 bases). The ends were cut back, 1 base at V and 1 base at J, with 11 bases in the middle. The CDR3 covers 15 residues. Germline assignment: CDR1 SGHRS and CDR2 YFSETQ. CDR3 coding DNA: TGCGCCAGCAGCTTGTGGGGGGAGGCGAACACTGAAGCTTTCTTT. Protein: CASSLWGEANTEAFF. The complete variable domain, with remaining parts taken from reference TRBV5-1 and TRBJ1-1, reads KAGVTQTPRYLIKTRGQQVTLSCSPISGHRSVSWYQQTPGQGLQFLFEYFSETQRNKGNFPGRFSGRQFSNSRSEMNVSTLELGDSALYLCASSLWGEANTEAFFGQGTRLTVV.

V gene TRBV6-6 combines with J gene TRBJ2-5, with TRBD2 as a possible D gene (7 bases). The V gene's germline CDR1 is MNHNY and CDR2 SVGAGI (reference sequence). This CDR3 is 16 amino acids long. V was pared by 0 bases and J by 5 bases, with 16 bases between. The CDR3 protein is CASSYSGASGSETQYF. The CDR3 DNA sequence: TGTGCCAGCAGTTACTCGGGGGCTAGCGGTTCCGAGACCCAGTACTTC.

The V call is TRBV2, the J call TRBJ2-7; D unclear. CDR1 is SNHLY and CDR2 is FYNNEI in the germline V gene. V was trimmed by 8 bases and J by 0 bases, leaving 5 bases between them. CDR3 length equals 11 residues. The CDR3 DNA reads TGTGCCAGCCGATACTCCTACGAGCAGTACTTC. The encoded protein is CASRYSYEQYF. Full variable domain (rest looked up from reference TRBV2 and TRBJ2-7): EPEVTQTPSHQVTQMGQEVILRCVPISNHLYFYWYRQILGQKVEFLVSFYNNEISEKSEIFDDQFSVERPDGSNFTLKIRSTKLEDSAMYFCASRYSYEQYFGPGTRLTVT.

The gene calls are TRBV4-3 and TRBJ1-1; D not certain. The CDR3 loop spans 17 amino acids. CDR1 and CDR2 from the germline V gene are LGHNA and YSLEER. Trimming removed 1 base at V and 2 bases at J, with 17 bases between. The CDR3 protein is CASSQAAVATRNTEAFF. CDR3 coding DNA: TGCGCCAGCAGCCAAGCGGCCGTCGCAACCCGTAACACTGAAGCTTTCTTT.

CDR3 bases: TGTGCCAGCAGTTGGGGGACTAGCGGGGACAATGAGCAGTTCTTC. This sequence encodes CASSWGTSGDNEQFF. The chain combines TRBV27 with TRBJ2-1, with 13 bases that match TRBD2. The CDR3 covers 15 residues. Germline CDR1 MNHEY, CDR2 SMNVEV (reference sequence). After removal of 4 bases from V and 5 bases from J, the junction contained 2 bases not matched to a gene.

The chain uses TRBV25-1 and TRBJ2-7; D is perhaps TRBD2 (5 bases). The CDR3 runs 14 residues. Trimming stripped 0 bases from V and 1 base from J, with 7 bases between. The V gene's germline CDR1 is MGHDK and CDR2 SYGVNS. In DNA, the CDR3 is TGTGCCAGCAGTGAATACCCGGGATCCTACGAGCAGTACTTC. It specifies CASSEYPGSYEQYF.